Presented here are 13 T cell receptor beta chains from one specimen sequenced in a study of T cell changes during pregnancy in multiple sclerosis (dated by TCRdb to the late 2010s). Library construction relied on the immunoSEQ multiplex PCR assay. This is the immuneACCESS table as TCRdb keeps it, with only in-frame sequences that have V and J called. A part of the clones is gone; compared with another copy, unresolved V genes explain less than half, and the rest is unexplained. A total of roughly 100,000 clones appear in this sample, approximately 93% of them only once. 3% to 3.5% of the sample is held by the ten biggest clonotypes. The sequences come from peripheral blood, collected after pregnancy. These receptors originate from a female donor with multiple sclerosis, enrolled in a pregnancy study.

J is TRBJ2-7 and V is TRBV10-3; 7 bases fit TRBD2. This CDR3 is built from 15 residues. Germline V CDR1 and CDR2: ENHRY, SYGVKD. After removal of 0 bases from V and 0 bases from J, the junction contained 2 bases not matched to a gene. The CDR3 sequence is CAISESTSHSYEQYF. The CDR3 DNA reads TGTGCCATCAGTGAGTCGACTAGCCACTCCTACGAGCAGTACTTC.

The V gene is TRBV2, the J gene TRBJ1-4; 7 bases line up with TRBD1. Germline values: CDR1 SNHLY, CDR2 FYNNEI. The CDR3 runs 14 residues. Unmatched junction bases numbered 8, after V lost 6 bases and J lost 7 bases. The CDR3 loop is CASRGTGQLEKLFF. CDR3 coding DNA: TGTGCCAGCAGGGGAACGGGACAGCTTGAAAAACTGTTTTTT.

This chain joins TRBV2 and TRBJ1-4; TRBD1 agrees at 8 bases. This CDR3 is 14 amino acids long. In germline, CDR1 is SNHLY, CDR2 FYNNEI. The CDR3 reads CARGRQGINEKLFF. In nucleotides, the CDR3 is TGTGCTAGAGGACGACAGGGGATTAATGAAAAACTGTTTTTT.

The gene calls are TRBV9 and TRBJ2-2, with D unclear. The CDR3 has 15 amino acids. Germline assignment: CDR1 SGDLS and CDR2 YYNGEE. V shed 0 bases and J shed 2 bases, with 8 bases lying between them. CDR3 nucleotide sequence: TGTGCCAGCAGCGTAGGGTCAGGAAACACCGGGGAGCTGTTTTTT. Translating it yields CASSVGSGNTGELFF.

The rearrangement uses TRBV27 and TRBJ2-2; 11 bases map to TRBD1. Trimming at V came to 4 bases and at J to 4 bases, leaving 2 bases not matched to a gene. Per the germline V gene, CDR1 is MNHEY and CDR2 is SMNVEV (reference sequence). CDR3 length: 15 residues. The CDR3 here is CASSSGTGGTGELFF. DNA of the CDR3: TGTGCCAGCAGTTCCGGGACAGGGGGCACCGGGGAGCTGTTTTTT.

The chain is built from TRBV9 and TRBJ2-3, with TRBD2 identical over 10 bases. The CDR3 spans 16 residues. Germline lookup yields CDR1 SGDLS and CDR2 YYNGEE. V gave up 3 bases and J gave up 4 bases; unmatched junction bases: 8. CDR3 sequence: CASSALLAGVADTQYF. The CDR3 DNA is TGTGCCAGCAGCGCCCTTCTAGCGGGGGTCGCAGATACGCAGTATTTT.

This clone was picked up one time. J is TRBJ2-1 and V is TRBV2; the D gene is possibly TRBD1 (7 bases). CDR3 length: 11 residues. From germline, CDR1 is SNHLY and CDR2 FYNNEI. V lost 8 bases and J 9 bases, leaving 11 bases between the germline ends. CDR3 protein: CASGGGGEQFF. CDR3 coding DNA: TGTGCCAGCGGAGGGGGCGGTGAGCAGTTCTTC.

This clone was found once. This rearrangement joins TRBV5-5 to TRBJ1-2; D ambiguous. Germline CDR1 and CDR2: SGHKS and YYEKEE (reference sequence). Deletions cut 3 bases from V and 4 bases from J, with 19 bases between. CDR3 length equals 16 residues. CDR3 DNA sequence: TGTGCCAGCAGCTCGATCCCAACCGCAGCGATCTATGGCTACACCTTC. Encoded protein: CASSSIPTAAIYGYTF.

The rearrangement joins TRBV29-1 to TRBJ2-7, with no clear D. Germline CDR1 reads SQVTM; CDR2 reads ANQGSEA. The CDR3 consists of 13 residues. Trimming pared 2 bases from V and 5 bases from J, leaving 13 bases between. The CDR3 is CSVESFHGNEQYF. The CDR3, as DNA: TGCAGCGTTGAATCGTTTCATGGCAACGAGCAGTACTTC.

The chain couples TRBV7-3 to TRBJ2-1, with D unresolved. This CDR3 contains 12 residues. Germline values: CDR1 SGHTA, CDR2 FQGTGA. V was clipped by 4 bases and J by 8 bases, with 9 bases between them. The CDR3: CASSSPADEQFF. CDR3 sequence (DNA): TGTGCCAGCAGCTCCCCGGCGGATGAGCAGTTCTTC. Based on the CDR3 plus reference TRBV7-3 and TRBJ2-1, the full variable domain is GAGVSQTPSNKVTEKGKYVELRCDPISGHTALYWYRQSLGQGPEFLIYFQGTGAADDSGLPNDRFFAVRPEGSVSTLKIQRTERGDSAVYLCASSSPADEQFFGPGTRLTVL.

This clone is a singleton in its sample. This chain connects TRBV5-1 to TRBJ2-3; 8 positions agree with TRBD2. This CDR3 is built from 14 residues. Germline V gives CDR1 SGHRS, CDR2 YFSETQ. V gave up 4 bases and J gave up 5 bases; unmatched junction bases: 6. The chain's CDR3 is CASSPGLAGDTQYF. CDR3 DNA: TGCGCCAGCAGCCCAGGACTAGCAGGAGATACGCAGTATTTT.

This chain links TRBV19 with TRBJ1-5; D is possibly TRBD1 (5 bases). V lost 7 bases and J 0 bases, leaving 10 bases between the germline ends. Per the germline V gene, CDR1 is LNHDA and CDR2 is SQIVND (reference sequence). There are 14 residues in the CDR3. CDR3 sequence reads: CASNQGYSNQPQHF. The DNA for the CDR3 is TGTGCCAGTAATCAGGGATATAGCAATCAGCCCCAGCATTTT.

This chain connects TRBV6-1 to TRBJ1-1, with TRBD1 matching over 9 bases. J was trimmed by 7 bases and V by 5 bases; bases with no gene match: 11. Germline CDR1 is MNHNS and CDR2 is SASEGT. The CDR3 sequence is 15 residues long. CDR3 amino acids: CASSHTGTGFNEAFF. CDR3 nucleotides: TGTGCCAGCAGTCACACCGGGACAGGGTTCAATGAAGCTTTCTTT.